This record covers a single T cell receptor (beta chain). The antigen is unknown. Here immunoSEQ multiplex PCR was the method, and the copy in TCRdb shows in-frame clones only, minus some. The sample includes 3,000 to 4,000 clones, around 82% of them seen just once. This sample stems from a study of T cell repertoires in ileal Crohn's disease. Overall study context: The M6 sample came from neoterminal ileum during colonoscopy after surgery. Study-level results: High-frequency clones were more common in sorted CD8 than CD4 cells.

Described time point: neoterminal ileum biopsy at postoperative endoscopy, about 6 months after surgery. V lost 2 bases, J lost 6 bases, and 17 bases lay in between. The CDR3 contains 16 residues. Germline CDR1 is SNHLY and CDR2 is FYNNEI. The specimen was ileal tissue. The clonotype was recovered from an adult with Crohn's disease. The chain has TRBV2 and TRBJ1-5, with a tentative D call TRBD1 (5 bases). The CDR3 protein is CASSESATGGVQPQHF. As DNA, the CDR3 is TGTGCCAGCAGTGAATCGGCAACGGGGGGAGTTCAGCCCCAGCATTTT.